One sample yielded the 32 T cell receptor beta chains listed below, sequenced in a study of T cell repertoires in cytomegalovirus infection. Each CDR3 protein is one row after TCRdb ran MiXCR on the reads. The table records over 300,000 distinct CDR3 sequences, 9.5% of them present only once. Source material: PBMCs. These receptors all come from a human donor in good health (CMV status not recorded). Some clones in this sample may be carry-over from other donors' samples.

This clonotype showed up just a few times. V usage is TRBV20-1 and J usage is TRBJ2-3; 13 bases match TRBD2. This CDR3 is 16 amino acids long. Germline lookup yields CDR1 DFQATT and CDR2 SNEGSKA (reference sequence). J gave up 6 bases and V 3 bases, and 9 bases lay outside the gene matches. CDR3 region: CSASPRLAGGGDTQYF. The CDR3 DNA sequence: TGCAGTGCTAGTCCCAGACTAGCGGGGGGCGGGGATACGCAGTATTTT.

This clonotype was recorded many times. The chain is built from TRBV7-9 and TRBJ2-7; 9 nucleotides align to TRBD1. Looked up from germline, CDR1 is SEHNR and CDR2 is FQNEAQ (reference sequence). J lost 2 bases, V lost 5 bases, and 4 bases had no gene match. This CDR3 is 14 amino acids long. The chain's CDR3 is CASSPRDRAYEQYF. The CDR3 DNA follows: TGTGCCAGCAGCCCCCGGGACAGGGCCTACGAGCAGTACTTC.

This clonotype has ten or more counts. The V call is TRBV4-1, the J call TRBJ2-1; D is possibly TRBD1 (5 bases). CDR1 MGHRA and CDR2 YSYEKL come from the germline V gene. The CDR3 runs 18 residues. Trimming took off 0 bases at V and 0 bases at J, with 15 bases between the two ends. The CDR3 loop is CASSQDAGFQSSYNEQFF. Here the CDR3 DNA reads TGCGCCAGCAGCCAAGATGCAGGGTTCCAAAGCTCCTACAATGAGCAGTTCTTC.

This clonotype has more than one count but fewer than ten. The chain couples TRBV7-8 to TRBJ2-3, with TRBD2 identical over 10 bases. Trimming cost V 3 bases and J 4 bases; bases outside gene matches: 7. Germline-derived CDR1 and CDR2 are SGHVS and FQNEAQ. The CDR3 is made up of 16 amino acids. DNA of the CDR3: TGTGCCAGCAGCTTCCCCAGCGGGAGGGCCTCAGATACGCAGTATTTT. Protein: CASSFPSGRASDTQYF.

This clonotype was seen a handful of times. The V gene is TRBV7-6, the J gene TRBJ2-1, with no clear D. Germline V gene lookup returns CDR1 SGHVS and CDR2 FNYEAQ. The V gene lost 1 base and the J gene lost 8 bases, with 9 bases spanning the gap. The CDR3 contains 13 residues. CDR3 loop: CASSLESPDEQFF. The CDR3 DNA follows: TGTGCCAGCAGCTTAGAGTCACCCGATGAGCAGTTCTTC. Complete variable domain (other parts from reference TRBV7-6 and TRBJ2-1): GAGVSQSPRYKVTKRGQDVALRCDPISGHVSLYWYRQALGQGPEFLTYFNYEAQQDKSGLPNDRFSAERPEGSISTLTIQRTEQRDSAMYRCASSLESPDEQFFGPGTRLTVL.

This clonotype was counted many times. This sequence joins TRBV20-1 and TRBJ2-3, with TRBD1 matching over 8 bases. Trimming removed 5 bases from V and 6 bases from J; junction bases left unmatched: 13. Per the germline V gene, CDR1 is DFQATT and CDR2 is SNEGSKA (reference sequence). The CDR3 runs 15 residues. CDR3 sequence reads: CSAPSRQGRTDTQYF. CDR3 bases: TGCAGTGCTCCAAGCCGACAGGGGCGGACGGATACGCAGTATTTT.

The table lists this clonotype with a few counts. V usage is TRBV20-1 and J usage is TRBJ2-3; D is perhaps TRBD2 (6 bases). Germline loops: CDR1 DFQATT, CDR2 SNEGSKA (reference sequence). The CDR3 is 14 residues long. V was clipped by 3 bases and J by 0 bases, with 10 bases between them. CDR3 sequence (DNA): TGCAGTGCTAGCCGAGGGACTAGCACAGATACGCAGTATTTT. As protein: CSASRGTSTDTQYF.

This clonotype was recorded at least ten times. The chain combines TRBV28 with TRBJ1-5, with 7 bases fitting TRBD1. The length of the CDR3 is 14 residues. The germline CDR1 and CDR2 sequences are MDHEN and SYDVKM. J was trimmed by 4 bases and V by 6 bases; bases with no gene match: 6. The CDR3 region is CASRNPGQNQPQHF. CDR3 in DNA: TGTGCCAGCAGGAATCCGGGACAGAATCAGCCCCAGCATTTT.

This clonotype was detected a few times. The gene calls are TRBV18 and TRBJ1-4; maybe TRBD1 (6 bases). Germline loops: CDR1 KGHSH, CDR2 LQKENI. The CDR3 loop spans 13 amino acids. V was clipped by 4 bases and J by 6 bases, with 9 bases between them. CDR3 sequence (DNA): TGTGCCAGCTCACGGGCAGGGGATGAAAAACTGTTTTTT. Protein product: CASSRAGDEKLFF.

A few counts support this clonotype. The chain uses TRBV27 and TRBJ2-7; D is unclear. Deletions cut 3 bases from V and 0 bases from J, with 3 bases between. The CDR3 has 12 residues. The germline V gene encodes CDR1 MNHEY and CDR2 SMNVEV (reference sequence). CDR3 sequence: CASSFNSYEQYF. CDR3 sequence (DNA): TGTGCCAGCAGTTTCAACTCCTACGAGCAGTACTTC.

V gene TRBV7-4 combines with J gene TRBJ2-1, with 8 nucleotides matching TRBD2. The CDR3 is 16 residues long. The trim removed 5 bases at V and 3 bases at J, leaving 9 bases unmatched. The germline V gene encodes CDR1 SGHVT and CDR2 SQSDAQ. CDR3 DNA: TGTGCCAGCAGCCCTCGAAGCGGGAGCAACTACAATGAGCAGTTCTTC. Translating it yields CASSPRSGSNYNEQFF.

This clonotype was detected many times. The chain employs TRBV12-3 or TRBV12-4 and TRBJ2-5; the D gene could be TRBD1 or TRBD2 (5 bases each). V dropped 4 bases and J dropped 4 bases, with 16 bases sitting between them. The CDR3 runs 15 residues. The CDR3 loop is CASSSLATEGETQYF. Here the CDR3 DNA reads TGTGCCAGCAGTTCCCTCGCGACAGAGGGAGAGACCCAGTACTTC.

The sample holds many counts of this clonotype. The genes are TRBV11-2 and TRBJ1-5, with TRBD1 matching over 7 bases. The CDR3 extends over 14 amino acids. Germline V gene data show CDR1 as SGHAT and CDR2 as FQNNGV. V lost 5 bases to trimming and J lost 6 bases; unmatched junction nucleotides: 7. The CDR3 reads CASSHSQGSQPQHF. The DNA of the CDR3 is TGTGCCAGCAGCCACTCACAGGGGAGTCAGCCCCAGCATTTT. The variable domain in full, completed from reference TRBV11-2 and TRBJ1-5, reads EAGVAQSPRYKIIEKRQSVAFWCNPISGHATLYWYQQILGQGPKLLIQFQNNGVVDDSQLPKDRFSAERLKGVDSTLKIQPAKLEDSAVYLCASSHSQGSQPQHFGDGTRLSIL.

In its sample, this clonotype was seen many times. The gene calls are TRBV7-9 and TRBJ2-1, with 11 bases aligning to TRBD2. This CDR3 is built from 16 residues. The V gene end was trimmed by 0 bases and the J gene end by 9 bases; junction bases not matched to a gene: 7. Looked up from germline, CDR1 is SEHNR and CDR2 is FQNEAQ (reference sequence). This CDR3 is CASSLAGGLAGGEQFF. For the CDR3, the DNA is TGTGCCAGCAGCTTAGCGGGCGGCCTAGCGGGAGGTGAGCAGTTCTTC.

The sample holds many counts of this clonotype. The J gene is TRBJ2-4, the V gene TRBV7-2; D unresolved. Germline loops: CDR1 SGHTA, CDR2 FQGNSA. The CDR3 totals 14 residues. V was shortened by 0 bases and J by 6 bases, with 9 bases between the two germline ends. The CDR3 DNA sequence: TGTGCCAGCAGCTTAGCTATACTTAGAAACATTCAGTACTTC. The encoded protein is CASSLAILRNIQYF.

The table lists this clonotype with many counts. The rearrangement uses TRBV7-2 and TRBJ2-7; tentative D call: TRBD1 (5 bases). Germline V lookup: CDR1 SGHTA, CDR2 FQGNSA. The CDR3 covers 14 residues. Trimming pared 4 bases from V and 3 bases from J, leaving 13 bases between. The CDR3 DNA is TGTGCCAGCAGCTCACGACAGATAGTCTACGAGCAGTACTTC. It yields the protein CASSSRQIVYEQYF.

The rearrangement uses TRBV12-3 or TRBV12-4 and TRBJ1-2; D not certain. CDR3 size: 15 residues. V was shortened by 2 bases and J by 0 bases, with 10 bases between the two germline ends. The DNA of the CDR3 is TGTGCCAGCAGTTTATCCCGAGTGACTAACTATGGCTACACCTTC. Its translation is CASSLSRVTNYGYTF.

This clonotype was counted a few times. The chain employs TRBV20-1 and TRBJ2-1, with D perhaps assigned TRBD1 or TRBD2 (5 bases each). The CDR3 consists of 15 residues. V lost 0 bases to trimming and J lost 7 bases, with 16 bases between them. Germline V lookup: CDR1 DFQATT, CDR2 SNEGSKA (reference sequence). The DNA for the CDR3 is TGCAGTGCTAGAGATTTGCGATCGGGGCCTAATGAGCAGTTCTTC. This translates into CSARDLRSGPNEQFF.

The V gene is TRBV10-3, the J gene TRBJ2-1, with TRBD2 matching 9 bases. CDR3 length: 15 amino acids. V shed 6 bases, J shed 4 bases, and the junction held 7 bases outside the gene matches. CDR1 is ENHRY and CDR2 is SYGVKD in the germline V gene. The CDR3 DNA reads TGTGCCATCAGCCAAACTAGCGGGCAATACAATGAGCAGTTCTTC. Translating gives CAISQTSGQYNEQFF.

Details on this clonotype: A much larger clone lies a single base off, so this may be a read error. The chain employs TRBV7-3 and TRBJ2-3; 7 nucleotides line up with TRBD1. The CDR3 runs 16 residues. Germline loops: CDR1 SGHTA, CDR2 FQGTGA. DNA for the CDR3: TGTACCAGCAGCTACCGACAGGGTCTCGGCATAGATACGCAGTATTTT. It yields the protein CTSSYRQGLGIDTQYF.

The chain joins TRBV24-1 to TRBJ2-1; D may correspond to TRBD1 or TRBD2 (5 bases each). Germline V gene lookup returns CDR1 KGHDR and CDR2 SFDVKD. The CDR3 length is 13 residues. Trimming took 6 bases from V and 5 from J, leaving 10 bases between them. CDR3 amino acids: CATSWDANNEQFF. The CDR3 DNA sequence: TGTGCCACCAGTTGGGACGCCAACAATGAGCAGTTCTTC.

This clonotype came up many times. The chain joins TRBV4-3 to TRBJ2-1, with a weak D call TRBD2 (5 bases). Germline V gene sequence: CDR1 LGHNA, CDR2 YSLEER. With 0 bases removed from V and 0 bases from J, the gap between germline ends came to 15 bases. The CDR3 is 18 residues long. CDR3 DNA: TGCGCCAGCAGCCAAGACCCCTTTAGCGCGAGCTCCTACAATGAGCAGTTCTTC. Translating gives CASSQDPFSASSYNEQFF.

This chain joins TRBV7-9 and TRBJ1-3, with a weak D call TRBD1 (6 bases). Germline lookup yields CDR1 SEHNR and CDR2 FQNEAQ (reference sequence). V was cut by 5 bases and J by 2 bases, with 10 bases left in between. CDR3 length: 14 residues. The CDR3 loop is CASSEQGTGNTIYF. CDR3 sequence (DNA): TGTGCCAGCAGCGAACAGGGTACTGGAAACACCATATATTTT. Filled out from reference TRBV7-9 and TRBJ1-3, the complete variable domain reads DTGVSQNPRHKITKRGQNVTFRCDPISEHNRLYWYRQTLGQGPEFLTYFQNEAQLEKSRLLSDRFSAERPKGSFSTLEIQRTEQGDSAMYLCASSEQGTGNTIYFGEGSWLTVV.

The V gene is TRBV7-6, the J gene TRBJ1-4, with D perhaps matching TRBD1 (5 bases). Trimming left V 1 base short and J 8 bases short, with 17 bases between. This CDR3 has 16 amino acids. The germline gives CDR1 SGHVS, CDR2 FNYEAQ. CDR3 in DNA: TGTGCCAGCAGCTTAGTCTCGGGGGAGAACGGAGAAAAACTGTTTTTT. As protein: CASSLVSGENGEKLFF.

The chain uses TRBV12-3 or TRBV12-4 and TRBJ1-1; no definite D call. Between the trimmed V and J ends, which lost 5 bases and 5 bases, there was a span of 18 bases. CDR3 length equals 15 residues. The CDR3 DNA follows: TGTGCCAGCAGTCTTACCCGGACTTCTTTTACTGAAGCTTTCTTT. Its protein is CASSLTRTSFTEAFF.

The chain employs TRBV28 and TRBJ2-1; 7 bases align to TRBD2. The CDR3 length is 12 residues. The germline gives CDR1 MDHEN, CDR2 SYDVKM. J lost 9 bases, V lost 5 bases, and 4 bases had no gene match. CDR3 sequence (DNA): TGTGCCAGCAGTCCGCGGGAGTTTGAGCAGTTCTTC. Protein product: CASSPREFEQFF.

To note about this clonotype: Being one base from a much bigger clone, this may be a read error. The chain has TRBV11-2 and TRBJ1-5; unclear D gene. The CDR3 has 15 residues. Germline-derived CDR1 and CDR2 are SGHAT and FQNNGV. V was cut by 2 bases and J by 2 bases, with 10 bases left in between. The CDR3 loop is CASSLSGEGNQPQHF. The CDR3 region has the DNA TGTGCCAGCAGCTTAAGTGGGGAAGGCAATCAGCCCCAGCATTTT.

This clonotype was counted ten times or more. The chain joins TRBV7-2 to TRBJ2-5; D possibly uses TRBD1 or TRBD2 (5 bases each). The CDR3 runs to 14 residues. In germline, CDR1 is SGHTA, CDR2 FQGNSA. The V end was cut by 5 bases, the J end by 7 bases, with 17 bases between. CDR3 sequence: CASSPERLRGTQYF. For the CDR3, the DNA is TGTGCCAGCAGCCCTGAGAGACTAAGGGGGACCCAGTACTTC.

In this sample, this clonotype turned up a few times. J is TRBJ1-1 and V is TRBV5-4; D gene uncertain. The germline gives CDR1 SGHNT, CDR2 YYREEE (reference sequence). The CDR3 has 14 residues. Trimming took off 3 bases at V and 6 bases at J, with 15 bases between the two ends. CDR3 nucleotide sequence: TGTGCCAGCAGCTGGCGGAGCTTCCCCCCTGAAGCTTTCTTT. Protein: CASSWRSFPPEAFF.

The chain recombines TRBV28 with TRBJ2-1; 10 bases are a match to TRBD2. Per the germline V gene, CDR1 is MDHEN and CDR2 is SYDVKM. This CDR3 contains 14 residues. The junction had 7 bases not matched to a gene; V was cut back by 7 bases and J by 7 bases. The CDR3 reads CASTELAGRNEQFF. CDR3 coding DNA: TGTGCCAGCACTGAACTAGCGGGACGGAATGAGCAGTTCTTC.

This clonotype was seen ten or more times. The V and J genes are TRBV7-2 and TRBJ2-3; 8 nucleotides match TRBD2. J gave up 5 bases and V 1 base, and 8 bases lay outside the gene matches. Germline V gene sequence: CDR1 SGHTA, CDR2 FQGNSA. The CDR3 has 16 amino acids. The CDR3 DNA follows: TGTGCCAGCAGCTTAGACGGGGGGGGTGCGTTAGATACGCAGTATTTT. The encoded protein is CASSLDGGGALDTQYF.

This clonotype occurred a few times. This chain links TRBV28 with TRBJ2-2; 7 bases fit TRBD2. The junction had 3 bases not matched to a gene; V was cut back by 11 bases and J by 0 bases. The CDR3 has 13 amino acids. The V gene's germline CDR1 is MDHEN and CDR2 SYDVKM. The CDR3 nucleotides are TGTGCCGCGGGAGCGGCGAACACCGGGGAGCTGTTTTTT. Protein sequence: CAAGAANTGELFF.